The 6 T cell receptor beta chains below all came from one sample that was sequenced in a study of blood T cell repertoires in COVID-19. TCRdb's copy holds only in-frame clones and misses some; the assay was immunoSEQ multiplex PCR. Among roughly 250,000 clones listed, approximately 90% were seen once. Sequenced input: PBMCs or T cells enriched from blood (not recorded which). These TCRs come from a woman between 40 and 55 years old with acute COVID-19.

The chain has TRBV15 and TRBJ1-4; 7 bases agree with TRBD1. V gave up 0 bases and J gave up 5 bases; unmatched junction bases: 6. This CDR3 is built from 16 residues. The germline gives CDR1 LNHNV, CDR2 YYDKDF (reference sequence). The CDR3: CATSRDFGRGNEKLFF. The CDR3 coding sequence is TGTGCCACCAGCAGAGATTTTGGCAGGGGGAATGAAAAACTGTTTTTT.

The table lists this clone with a count of one. The chain recombines TRBV24-1 with TRBJ2-1; tentative D call: TRBD2 (5 bases). The CDR3 runs to 14 residues. CDR1 is KGHDR and CDR2 is SFDVKD in the germline V gene. V shed 7 bases and J shed 4 bases, with 13 bases lying between them. CDR3 in DNA: TGTGCCACCAGGGATACGAGGAGGTACAATGAGCAGTTCTTC. It specifies CATRDTRRYNEQFF.

J is TRBJ2-5 and V is TRBV19, with 12 nucleotides matching TRBD2. Germline V gives CDR1 LNHDA, CDR2 SQIVND (reference sequence). The CDR3 length is 17 residues. The V and J ends lost 10 bases and 6 bases, in that order; junction bases with no gene match: 18. CDR3 DNA: TGTGCCATTACGGGTTCTAGCGGGAGGGCCCTCATGAAGACCCAGTACTTC. Encoded protein: CAITGSSGRALMKTQYF.

The chain couples TRBV3-1 (or the pseudogene TRBV3-2) to TRBJ2-3; TRBD1 agrees at 8 bases. Germline values: CDR1 LGHDT, CDR2 YNNKEL (reference sequence). The length of the CDR3 is 18 residues. The junction had 12 bases not matched to a gene; V was cut back by 0 bases and J by 4 bases. The CDR3 DNA follows: TGTGCCAGCAGCCAAGATCTGGGGAGACAGGGGACAGCAGATACGCAGTATTTT. This codes for CASSQDLGRQGTADTQYF.

This sequence joins TRBV27 and TRBJ2-7; 11 nucleotides align to TRBD1. The CDR3 sequence is 15 residues long. Germline V gene lookup returns CDR1 MNHEY and CDR2 SMNVEV (reference sequence). With V trimmed by 5 bases and J by 3 bases, 6 bases remained unmatched. This CDR3 reads CASSIGTGGSYEQYF. The CDR3, as DNA: TGTGCCAGCAGTATAGGGACAGGGGGTAGCTACGAGCAGTACTTC.

The chain couples TRBV6-5 to TRBJ2-1; 7 nucleotides agree with TRBD2. The CDR3 is 15 residues long. Trimming at V came to 5 bases and at J to 3 bases, leaving 7 bases not matched to a gene. Germline-derived CDR1 and CDR2 are MNHEY and SVGAGI. CDR3 DNA sequence: TGTGCCAGCAGTCAGCGGGGATTACTCTACAATGAGCAGTTCTTC. Translation gives CASSQRGLLYNEQFF.